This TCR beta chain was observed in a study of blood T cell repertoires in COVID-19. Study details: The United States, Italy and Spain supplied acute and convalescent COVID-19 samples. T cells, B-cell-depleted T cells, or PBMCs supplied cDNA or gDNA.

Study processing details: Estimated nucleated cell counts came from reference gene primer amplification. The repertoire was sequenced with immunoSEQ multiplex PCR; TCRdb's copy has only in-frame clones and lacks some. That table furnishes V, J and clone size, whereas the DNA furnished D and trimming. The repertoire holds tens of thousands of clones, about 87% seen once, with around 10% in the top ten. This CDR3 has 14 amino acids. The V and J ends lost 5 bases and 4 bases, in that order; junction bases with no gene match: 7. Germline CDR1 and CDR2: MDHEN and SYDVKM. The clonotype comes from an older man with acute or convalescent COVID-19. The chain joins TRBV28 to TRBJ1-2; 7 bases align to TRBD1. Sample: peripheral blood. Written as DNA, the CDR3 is TGTGCCAGCAGTGCAGACAGGGCACTCTATGGCTACACCTTC. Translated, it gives CASSADRALYGYTF.